These T cell receptor beta chains were read from a single sample in a study of blood T cell repertoires in COVID-19. Produced via immunoSEQ multiplex PCR; TCRdb's table is partial and in-frame only. The sample records over 100,000 clones, more than 75% being singletons. Input material: peripheral blood. The receptors originated from a man in his sixties with active or convalescent COVID-19. CDR3s include the opening cysteine and the closing phenylalanine or tryptophan. D genes are given only for firm matches. The size entry is marked missing in some rows and otherwise reads once, few, many or a size class.

TRBD2 | TRBJ2-1 | TRBV5-4 | . | CASSPGVAGGYEQFF | TGTGCCAGCAGCCCCGGAGTAGCGGGGGGTTATGAGCAGTTCTTC
. | TRBJ1-4 | TRBV27 | . | CASSFLNEKLFF | TGTGCCAGCAGTTTCCTTAATGAAAAACTGTTTTTT
. | TRBJ1-4 | TRBV28 | . | CASSLGGAGNEKLFF | TGTGCCAGCAGTTTAGGGGGGGCCGGGAATGAAAAACTGTTTTTT
TRBD2 | TRBJ2-5 | TRBV7-8 | . | CASSLRGGLAGGSGETQYF | TGTGCCAGCAGCTTAAGGGGGGGACTAGCGGGAGGTTCAGGGGAGACCCAGTACTTC
. | TRBJ1-5 | TRBV19 | . | CASSIVIGTLQPQHF | TGTGCCAGTAGTATAGTGATCGGGACACTCCAGCCCCAGCATTTT
TRBD1 | TRBJ2-7 | TRBV6-5 | few | CASSSRTGRGYEQYF | TGTGCCAGCAGTAGCCGGACAGGACGTGGCTACGAGCAGTACTTC
. | TRBJ2-4 | TRBV7-2 | . | CASSLATTVRKNIQYF | TGTGCCAGCAGCTTAGCGACTACGGTGAGAAAAAACATTCAGTACTTC
TRBD2 | TRBJ2-1 | TRBV11-3 | . | CASSFAGGYNEQFF | TGTGCCAGCAGCTTCGCGGGAGGGTACAATGAGCAGTTCTTC
. | TRBJ1-4 | TRBV7-9 | few | CASSSNRRGTNEKLFF | TGTGCCAGCAGCTCAAACCGCAGGGGAACTAATGAAAAACTGTTTTTT
. | TRBJ1-5 | TRBV6-1 | . | CASSESPTRQPQHF | TGTGCCAGCAGTGAATCCCCCACAAGACAGCCCCAGCATTTT
. | TRBJ2-1 | TRBV20-1 | . | CSAPTSSEQFF | TGCAGTGCCCCCACTAGCAGCGAGCAGTTCTTC
. | TRBJ2-3 | TRBV6-1 | few | CASSETGTLTDTQYF | TGTGCCAGCAGTGAAACGGGAACCCTCACAGATACGCAGTATTTT
TRBD1 | TRBJ1-4 | TRBV5-1 | few | CASSFGTGREANEKLFF | TGCGCCAGCAGCTTCGGGACAGGGAGGGAGGCTAATGAAAAACTGTTTTTT
TRBD1 | TRBJ1-2 | TRBV30 | . | CAWSGRGGRGYGYTF | TGTGCCTGGAGTGGAAGAGGGGGCAGGGGCTATGGCTACACCTTC
TRBD2 | TRBJ2-3 | TRBV19 | few | CASSIGPLIAGLNTQYF | TGTGCCAGTAGTATAGGCCCCTTGATAGCGGGCTTAAATACGCAGTATTTT
TRBD1 | TRBJ1-2 | TRBV19 | . | CASRTTGASGYTF | TGTGCCAGTCGCACGACAGGGGCGAGTGGCTACACCTTC
. | TRBJ1-1 | TRBV19 | once | CASMGAGYTEAFF | TGTGCTAGTATGGGGGCTGGGTACACTGAAGCTTTCTTT
. | TRBJ2-7 | TRBV3-1/TRBV3-2 | . | CASSQPQGAPYEQYF | TGTGCCAGCAGCCAGCCCCAGGGCGCTCCCTACGAGCAGTACTTC
. | TRBJ2-2 | TRBV12-2 | . | CASRHRGSAGELFF | TGTGCAAGTCGTCACAGGGGATCAGCCGGGGAGCTGTTTTTT
TRBD2 | TRBJ2-1 | TRBV18 | . | CASSTRLAGENEQFF | TGTGCCAGCTCAACTCGACTAGCGGGAGAAAATGAGCAGTTCTTC
TRBD1 | TRBJ1-1 | TRBV11-2 | . | CASSLTFRGTEAFF | TGTGCCAGCAGCTTAACCTTCAGGGGGACTGAAGCTTTCTTT
. | TRBJ2-6 | TRBV5-1 | . | CASSLSTGTGANVLTF | TGCGCCAGCAGCTTGTCAACAGGGACTGGGGCCAACGTCCTGACTTTC
TRBD1 | TRBJ1-6 | TRBV7-2 | . | CASSLPGGVSLHF | TGTGCCAGCAGCCTTCCAGGGGGCGTATCCCTCCACTTT
. | TRBJ1-3 | TRBV9 | . | CASSVWGGGNTIYF | TGTGCCAGCAGCGTTTGGGGGGGAGGAAACACCATATATTTT
. | TRBJ2-1 | TRBV21-1 | . | CASSKEGISENNEQFF | TGTGCCAGCAGCAAAGAGGGAATTAGCGAGAACAATGAGCAGTTCTTC
. | TRBJ1-4 | TRBV28 | . | CASSLGGVGGRDEKLFF | TGTGCCAGCAGTCTCGGGGGGGTAGGAGGAAGGGATGAAAAACTGTTTTTT
TRBD1 | TRBJ2-5 | TRBV6-5 | once | CASSPDRGETQYF | TGTGCCAGCAGTCCTGACAGGGGCGAGACCCAGTACTTC
. | TRBJ1-5 | TRBV28 | . | CASSLGGSWQPQHF | TGTGCCAGCAGTTTGGGGGGATCTTGGCAGCCCCAGCATTTT
. | TRBJ2-2 | TRBV15 | . | CATSRQGATGELFF | TGTGCCACCAGCAGACAGGGTGCCACCGGGGAGCTGTTTTTT
. | TRBJ2-1 | TRBV2 | . | CASSDAPTAGEQFF | TGTGCCAGCAGTGACGCCCCCACGGCGGGGGAGCAGTTCTTC
. | TRBJ2-3 | TRBV9 | . | CASSVADIGHTQYF | TGTGCCAGCAGCGTAGCGGACATCGGGCATACGCAGTATTTT
. | TRBJ2-3 | TRBV5-5 | . | CASSLVQGLDTQYF | TGTGCCAGCAGCTTAGTCCAGGGGTTGGATACGCAGTATTTT
. | TRBJ2-7 | TRBV3-1/TRBV3-2 | . | CASSSYSHYEQYF | TGTGCCAGCAGCTCATACAGCCACTACGAGCAGTACTTC
. | TRBJ1-1 | TRBV5-1 | . | CASSLRAGASNTEAFF | TGCGCCAGCAGCTTAAGGGCAGGGGCATCGAACACTGAAGCTTTCTTT
. | TRBJ2-4 | TRBV11-2 | . | CASSFRLTKNIQYF | TGTGCCAGCAGCTTTCGTCTAACCAAAAACATTCAGTACTTC
. | TRBJ1-1 | TRBV11-2 | . | CASSLIVQDEAFF | TGTGCCAGCAGCCTCATAGTGCAGGATGAAGCTTTCTTT
TRBD2 | TRBJ2-1 | TRBV6-5 | once | CASSLGAGDRNEQFF | TGTGCCAGCAGTTTGGGAGCGGGAGATAGGAATGAGCAGTTCTTC
TRBD2 | TRBJ2-7 | TRBV2 | . | CASKRALGGRGYEQYF | TGTGCCAGCAAGAGGGCTCTTGGCGGGAGGGGCTACGAGCAGTACTTC
TRBD1 | TRBJ2-2 | TRBV5-6 | . | CASSWGQELTGELFF | TGTGCCAGCAGCTGGGGACAGGAATTAACCGGGGAGCTGTTTTTT
. | TRBJ2-1 | TRBV5-1 | . | CASSRRTLNLGHNEQFF | TGCGCCAGCAGCAGAAGGACCCTTAACTTGGGGCACAATGAGCAGTTCTTC
. | TRBJ1-5 | TRBV19 | once | CASRGRVDQPQHF | TGTGCCAGTAGGGGCAGAGTCGATCAGCCCCAGCATTTT
. | TRBJ1-1 | TRBV19 | . | CASSIDIGENTEAFF | TGTGCCAGTAGTATAGATATAGGGGAGAACACTGAAGCTTTCTTT
TRBD2 | TRBJ2-3 | TRBV2 | . | CASSGRNTQYF | TGTGCCTCTAGCGGGAGGAATACGCAGTATTTT
TRBD2 | TRBJ2-5 | TRBV5-1 | . | CASSTGTSPETQYF | TGCGCCAGCAGCACCGGGACTAGCCCCGAGACCCAGTACTTC
TRBD2 | TRBJ2-7 | TRBV10-2 | . | CASSSLAGGVYEQYF | TGCGCCAGCAGTAGTCTAGCGGGAGGGGTCTACGAGCAGTACTTC
. | TRBJ2-1 | TRBV11-3 | . | CASSLRERNEQFF | TGTGCCAGCAGCTTACGGGAGAGAAATGAGCAGTTCTTC
TRBD1 | TRBJ1-4 | TRBV28 | . | CASTSDRVTEKLFF | TGTGCCAGCACCTCGGACAGGGTCACTGAAAAACTGTTTTTT
. | TRBJ2-2 | TRBV19 | . | CASTGTSTFTGELFF | TGTGCCAGTACGGGGACAAGCACGTTCACCGGGGAGCTGTTTTTT
. | TRBJ2-5 | TRBV12-3/TRBV12-4 | once | CASSQGETQYF | TGTGCCAGCAGCCAGGGGGAGACCCAGTACTTC
. | TRBJ1-5 | TRBV6-1 | . | CASSEAPSSRNQPQHF | TGTGCCAGCAGTGAAGCGCCCTCCTCGAGGAATCAGCCCCAGCATTTT
. | TRBJ1-1 | TRBV3-1/TRBV3-2 | once | CASSQAQGSEAFF | TGTGCCAGCAGCCAAGCTCAGGGATCGGAAGCTTTCTTT
. | TRBJ1-1 | TRBV11-3 | . | CASSRGTREDTEAFF | TGTGCCAGCAGCCGCGGGACGAGAGAGGACACTGAAGCTTTCTTT
TRBD2 | TRBJ2-4 | TRBV2 | . | CASSGEGRIQYF | TGTGCCAGCAGTGGGGAGGGACGGATTCAGTACTTC
. | TRBJ2-1 | TRBV20-1 | . | CSGREDDEQFF | TGCAGTGGCAGGGAGGACGATGAGCAGTTCTTC
. | TRBJ1-1 | TRBV18 | . | CASSPQGGGNTEAFF | TGTGCCAGCTCACCACAGGGCGGGGGCAACACTGAAGCTTTCTTT
. | TRBJ1-2 | TRBV27 | once | CASRMGGIDANYGYTF | TGTGCCAGCAGGATGGGGGGTATAGACGCTAACTATGGCTACACCTTC
TRBD1 | TRBJ1-1 | TRBV6-4 | . | CASRGQGGTEAFF | TGTGCCAGCAGGGGACAGGGAGGGACTGAAGCTTTCTTT
TRBD1 | TRBJ1-4 | TRBV29-1 | . | CSVLGQAATNEKLFF | TGCAGCGTCCTGGGACAGGCCGCAACTAATGAAAAACTGTTTTTT
TRBD1 | TRBJ1-2 | TRBV7-9 | few | CASSRGQNYGYTF | TGTGCCAGCAGCCGGGGACAGAACTATGGCTACACCTTC